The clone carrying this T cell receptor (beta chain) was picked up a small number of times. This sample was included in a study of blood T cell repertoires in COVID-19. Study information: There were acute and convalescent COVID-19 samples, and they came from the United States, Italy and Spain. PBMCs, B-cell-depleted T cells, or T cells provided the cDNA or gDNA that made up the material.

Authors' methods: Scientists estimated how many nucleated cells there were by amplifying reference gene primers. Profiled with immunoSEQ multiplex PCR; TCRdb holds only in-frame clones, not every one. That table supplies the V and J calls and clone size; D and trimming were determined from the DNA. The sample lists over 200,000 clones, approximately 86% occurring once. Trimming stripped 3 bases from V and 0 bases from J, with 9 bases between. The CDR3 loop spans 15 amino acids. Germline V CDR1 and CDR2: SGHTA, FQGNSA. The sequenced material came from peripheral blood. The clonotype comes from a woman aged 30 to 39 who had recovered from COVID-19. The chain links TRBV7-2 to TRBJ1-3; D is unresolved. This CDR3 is CASSLDSDSGNTIYF. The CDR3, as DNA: TGTGCCAGCAGCTTGGACTCAGACTCTGGAAACACCATATATTTT.